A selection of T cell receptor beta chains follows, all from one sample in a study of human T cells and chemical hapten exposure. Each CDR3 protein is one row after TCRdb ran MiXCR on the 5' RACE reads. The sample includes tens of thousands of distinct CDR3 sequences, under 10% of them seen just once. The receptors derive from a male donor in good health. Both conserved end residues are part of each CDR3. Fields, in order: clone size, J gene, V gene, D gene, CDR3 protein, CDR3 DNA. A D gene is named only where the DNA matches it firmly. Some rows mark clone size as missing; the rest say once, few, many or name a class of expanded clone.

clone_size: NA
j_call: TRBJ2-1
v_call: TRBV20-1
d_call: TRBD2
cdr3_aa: CSARDPVASGGNEQFF
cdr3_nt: TGCAGTGCTAGAGATCCGGTGGCTAGCGGGGGAAATGAGCAGTTCTTC

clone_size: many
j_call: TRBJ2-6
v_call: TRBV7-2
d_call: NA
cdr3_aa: CASSFFGANVLTF
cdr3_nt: TGTGCCAGCAGCTTCTTCGGGGCCAACGTCCTGACTTTC

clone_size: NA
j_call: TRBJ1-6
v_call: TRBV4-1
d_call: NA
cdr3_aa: CASSQDGAGYNSPLHF
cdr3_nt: TGCGCCAGCAGTCAGGACGGGGCAGGGTACAATTCACCCCTCCACTTT

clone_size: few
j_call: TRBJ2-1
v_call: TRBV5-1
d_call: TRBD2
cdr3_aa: CASSFLAGGGNEQFF
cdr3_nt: TGCGCCAGCAGCTTCCTAGCGGGGGGAGGGAATGAGCAGTTCTTC

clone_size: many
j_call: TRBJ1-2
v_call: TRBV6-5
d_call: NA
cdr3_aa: CASSYAGTYGYTF
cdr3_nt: TGTGCCAGCAGTTACGCAGGGACCTATGGCTACACCTTC

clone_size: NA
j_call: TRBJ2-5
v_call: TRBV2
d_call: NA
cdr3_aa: CASKRGETQYF
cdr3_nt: TGTGCCAGCAAAAGGGGTGAGACCCAGTACTTC

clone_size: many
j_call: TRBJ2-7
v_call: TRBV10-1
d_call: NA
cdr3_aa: CASSEPGRYEQYF
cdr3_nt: TGCGCCAGCAGTGAGCCTGGACGGTACGAGCAGTACTTC

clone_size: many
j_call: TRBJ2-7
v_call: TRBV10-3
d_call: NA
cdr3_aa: CAISDRARRAYEQYF
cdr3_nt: TGTGCCATCAGTGACAGGGCCCGGAGGGCCTACGAGCAGTACTTC

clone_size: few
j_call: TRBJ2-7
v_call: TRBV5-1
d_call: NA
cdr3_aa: CASSFHTTRSYEQYF
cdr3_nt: TGCGCCAGCAGCTTCCACACCACCCGCTCCTACGAGCAGTACTTC

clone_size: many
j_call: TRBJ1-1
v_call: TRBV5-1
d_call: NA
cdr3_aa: CASSLIGGANTEAFF
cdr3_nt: TGCGCCAGCAGCTTGATTGGGGGTGCGAACACTGAAGCTTTCTTT

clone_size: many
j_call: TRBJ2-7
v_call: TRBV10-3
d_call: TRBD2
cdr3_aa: CAIRNTGLAHEQYF
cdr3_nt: TGTGCCATCAGAAACACGGGACTAGCCCACGAGCAGTACTTC

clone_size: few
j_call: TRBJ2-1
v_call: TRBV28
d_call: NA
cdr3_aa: CASSLMGPEQFF
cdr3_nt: TGTGCCAGCAGTTTGATGGGCCCCGAGCAGTTCTTC

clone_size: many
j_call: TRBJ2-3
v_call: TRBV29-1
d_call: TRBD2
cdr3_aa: CSVGVAGGDTQYF
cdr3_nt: TGCAGCGTTGGAGTAGCGGGCGGGGATACGCAGTATTTT

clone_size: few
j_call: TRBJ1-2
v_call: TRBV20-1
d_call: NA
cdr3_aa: CSARDEGVYGYTF
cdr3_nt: TGCAGTGCTAGAGACGAAGGGGTGTATGGCTACACCTTC

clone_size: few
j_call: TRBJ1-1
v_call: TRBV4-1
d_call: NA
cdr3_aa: CASSHEGTEAFF
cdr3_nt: TGCGCCAGCAGCCATGAGGGGACTGAAGCTTTCTTT

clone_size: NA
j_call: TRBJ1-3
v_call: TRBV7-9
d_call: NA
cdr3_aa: CASSLPGNTIYF
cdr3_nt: TGTGCCAGCAGCTTACCTGGAAACACCATATATTTT

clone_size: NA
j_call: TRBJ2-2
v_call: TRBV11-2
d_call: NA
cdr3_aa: CASSSTAQGNTGELFF
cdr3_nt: TGTGCCAGCAGCTCCACCGCGCAGGGGAACACCGGGGAGCTGTTTTTT

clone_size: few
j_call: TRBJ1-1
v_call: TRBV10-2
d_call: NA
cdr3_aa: CASRSGPEAFF
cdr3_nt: TGCGCCAGCCGTTCAGGACCTGAAGCTTTCTTT

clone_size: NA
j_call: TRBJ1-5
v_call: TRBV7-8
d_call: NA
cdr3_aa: CASSLGRSRDPQPQHF
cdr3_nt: TGTGCCAGCAGCTTAGGTCGGAGCAGGGATCCTCAGCCCCAGCATTTT

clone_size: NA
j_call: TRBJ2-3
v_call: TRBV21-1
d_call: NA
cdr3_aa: CASSNYRRDRGTDTQYF
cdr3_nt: TGTGCCAGCAGCAATTACCGCCGGGACAGGGGCACAGATACGCAGTATTTT

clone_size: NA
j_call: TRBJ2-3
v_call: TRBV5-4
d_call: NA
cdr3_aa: CASGGARTDTQYF
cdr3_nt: TGTGCCAGCGGGGGGGCGCGCACAGATACGCAGTATTTT

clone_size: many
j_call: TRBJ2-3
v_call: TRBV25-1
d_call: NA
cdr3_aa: CASSESGSYGTDTQYF
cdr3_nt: TGTGCCAGCAGTGAATCCGGGTCATACGGGACAGATACGCAGTATTTT

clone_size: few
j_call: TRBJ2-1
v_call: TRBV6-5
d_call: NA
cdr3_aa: CASSYSQSSYNEQFF
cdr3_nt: TGTGCCAGCAGTTACTCCCAGAGCTCCTACAATGAGCAGTTCTTC

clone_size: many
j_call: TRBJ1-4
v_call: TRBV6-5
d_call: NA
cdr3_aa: CASSYGQKLFF
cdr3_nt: TGTGCCAGCAGTTACGGACAAAAACTGTTTTTT

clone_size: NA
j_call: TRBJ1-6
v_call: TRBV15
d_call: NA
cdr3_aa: CATSRAQELYNSPLHF
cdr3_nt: TGTGCCACCAGCAGAGCCCAGGAACTATATAATTCACCCCTCCACTTT

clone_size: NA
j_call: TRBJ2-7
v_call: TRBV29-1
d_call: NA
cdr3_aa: CSVAYTGTRTYEQYF
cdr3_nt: TGCAGCGTTGCGTACACAGGGACCCGGACCTACGAGCAGTACTTC

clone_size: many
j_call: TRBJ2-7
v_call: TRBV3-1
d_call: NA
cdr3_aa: CASSLKWQGTEQYF
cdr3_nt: TGTGCCAGCAGCCTAAAGTGGCAGGGGACCGAGCAGTACTTC

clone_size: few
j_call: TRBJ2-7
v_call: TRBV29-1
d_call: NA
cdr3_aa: CSVEDREDSYEQYF
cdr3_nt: TGCAGCGTTGAAGACAGGGAGGACTCCTACGAGCAGTACTTC

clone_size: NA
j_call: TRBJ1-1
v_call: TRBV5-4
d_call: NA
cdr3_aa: CASSLAGANTEAFF
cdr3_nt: TGTGCCAGCAGCTTGGCAGGGGCGAACACTGAAGCTTTCTTT

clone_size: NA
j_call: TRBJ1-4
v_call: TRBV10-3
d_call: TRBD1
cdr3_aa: CAIRGDRGDEKLFF
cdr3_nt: TGTGCCATCAGGGGGGACAGGGGAGATGAAAAACTGTTTTTT

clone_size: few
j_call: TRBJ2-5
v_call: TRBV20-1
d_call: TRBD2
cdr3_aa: CSASGPSGGLQETQYF
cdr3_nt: TGCAGTGCTAGTGGGCCTAGCGGGGGGCTACAAGAGACCCAGTACTTC

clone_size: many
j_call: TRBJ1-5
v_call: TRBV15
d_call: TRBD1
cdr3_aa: CATSRDEGAGRNQPQHF
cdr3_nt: TGTGCCACCAGCAGAGATGAGGGGGCAGGGAGGAATCAGCCCCAGCATTTT

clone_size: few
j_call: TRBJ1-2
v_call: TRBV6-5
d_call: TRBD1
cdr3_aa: CASSSTGNSNYGYTF
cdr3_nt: TGTGCCAGCAGTTCGACAGGGAACTCTAACTATGGCTACACCTTC

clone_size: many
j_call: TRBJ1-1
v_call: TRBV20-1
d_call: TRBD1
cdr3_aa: CSARKQGAGTEAFF
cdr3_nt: TGCAGTGCTAGAAAACAGGGGGCTGGCACTGAAGCTTTCTTT

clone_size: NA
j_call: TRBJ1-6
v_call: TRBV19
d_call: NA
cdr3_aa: CASSIGPESPLHF
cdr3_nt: TGTGCCAGTAGTATTGGACCGGAGTCACCCCTCCACTTT

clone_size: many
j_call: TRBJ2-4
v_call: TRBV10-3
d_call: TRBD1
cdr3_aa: CAISETPSPRQGLGIQYF
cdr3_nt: TGTGCCATCAGTGAGACCCCCAGCCCCCGACAGGGTTTAGGCATTCAGTACTTC

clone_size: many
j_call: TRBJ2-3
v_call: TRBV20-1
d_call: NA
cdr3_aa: CSAPRADSTDTQYF
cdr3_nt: TGCAGTGCCCCTCGAGCGGACAGCACAGATACGCAGTATTTT

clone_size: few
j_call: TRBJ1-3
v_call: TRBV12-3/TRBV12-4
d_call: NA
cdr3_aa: CASSPQTVLGNTIYF
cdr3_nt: TGTGCCAGCAGTCCGCAGACAGTGCTGGGAAACACCATATATTTT

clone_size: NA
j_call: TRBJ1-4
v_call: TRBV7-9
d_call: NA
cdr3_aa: CASGSWGEEKLFF
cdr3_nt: TGTGCCAGCGGATCATGGGGAGAGGAAAAACTGTTTTTT

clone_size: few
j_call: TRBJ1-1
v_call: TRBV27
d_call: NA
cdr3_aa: CASSWGQSGMNTEAFF
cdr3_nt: TGTGCCAGCAGTTGGGGCCAATCCGGCATGAACACTGAAGCTTTCTTT

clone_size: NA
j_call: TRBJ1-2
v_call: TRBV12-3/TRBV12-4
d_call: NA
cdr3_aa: CASSAPGENYGYTF
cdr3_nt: TGTGCCAGCAGTGCCCCGGGCGAAAACTATGGCTACACCTTC

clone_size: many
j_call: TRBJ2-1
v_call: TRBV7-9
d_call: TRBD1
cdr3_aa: CASSLGTGSSYNEQFF
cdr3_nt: TGTGCCAGCAGCTTAGGGACAGGGAGCTCCTACAATGAGCAGTTCTTC

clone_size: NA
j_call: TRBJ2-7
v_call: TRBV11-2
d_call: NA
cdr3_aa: CASSLVPGYYEQYF
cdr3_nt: TGTGCCAGCAGCTTAGTCCCGGGATACTACGAGCAGTACTTC

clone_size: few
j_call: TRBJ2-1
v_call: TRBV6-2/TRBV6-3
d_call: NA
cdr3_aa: CASSQRTHEGRFF
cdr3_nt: TGTGCCAGCAGTCAAAGGACACATGAGGGTCGGTTCTTC

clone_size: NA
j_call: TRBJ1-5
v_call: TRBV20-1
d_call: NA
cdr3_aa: CSARQNNQPQHF
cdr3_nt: TGCAGTGCTAGACAGAACAATCAGCCCCAGCATTTT

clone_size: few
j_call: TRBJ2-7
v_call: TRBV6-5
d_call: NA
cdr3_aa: CASSYIGDYEQYF
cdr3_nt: TGTGCCAGCAGTTATATAGGGGACTACGAGCAGTACTTC

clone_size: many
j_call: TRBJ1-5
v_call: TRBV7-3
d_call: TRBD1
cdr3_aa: CASSPDRNQPQHF
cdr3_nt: TGTGCCAGCAGCCCGGACAGGAATCAGCCCCAGCATTTT

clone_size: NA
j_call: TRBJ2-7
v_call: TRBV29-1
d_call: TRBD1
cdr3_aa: CSVKRGPNSYEQYF
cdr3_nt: TGCAGCGTTAAGAGGGGGCCCAACTCCTACGAGCAGTACTTC

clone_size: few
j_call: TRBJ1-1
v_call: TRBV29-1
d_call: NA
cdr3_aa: CSVERTDNTEAFF
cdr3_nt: TGCAGCGTTGAAAGGACAGATAACACTGAAGCTTTCTTT

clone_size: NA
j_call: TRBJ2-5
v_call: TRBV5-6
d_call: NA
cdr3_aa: CASSDRPTGIGETQYF
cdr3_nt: TGTGCCAGCAGCGACAGGCCCACAGGGATAGGCGAGACCCAGTACTTC

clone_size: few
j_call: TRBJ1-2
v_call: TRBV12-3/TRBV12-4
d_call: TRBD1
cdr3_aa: CASSLGTGGANYGYTF
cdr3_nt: TGTGCCAGCAGTTTAGGGACAGGGGGCGCTAACTATGGCTACACCTTC

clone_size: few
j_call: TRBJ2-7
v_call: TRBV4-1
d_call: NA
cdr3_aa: CASSQEAFEQYF
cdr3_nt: TGCGCCAGCAGCCAAGAAGCATTCGAGCAGTACTTC

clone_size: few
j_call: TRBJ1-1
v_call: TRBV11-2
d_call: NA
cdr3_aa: CASSSAAREAEAFF
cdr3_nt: TGTGCCAGCAGTTCCGCCGCCAGGGAAGCTGAAGCTTTCTTT